Below, 5 T cell receptor beta chains from the same sample are listed, as sequenced in a study of CD8 T cells in ankylosing spondylitis. TCRdb used MiXCR to reprocess the 5' RACE reads, holding one entry per CDR3 protein. This sample yields a few hundred thousand distinct CDR3 sequences, of which about 10% are seen a single time; about 6.8% belongs to the top ten. The sequenced sample was blood, either unsorted or a sorted T cell fraction (not recorded which). These receptors were taken from a male donor with ankylosing spondylitis or in good health (not recorded which).

This clonotype was observed a few times. The chain uses TRBV6-1 and TRBJ2-1, with 10 bases fitting TRBD1. After removal of 6 bases from V and 4 bases from J, the junction contained 6 bases not matched to a gene. Germline CDR1 is MNHNS and CDR2 is SASEGT. The CDR3 length is 15 residues. CDR3 nucleotides: TGTGCCAGCAGCGAGGGACAGGGGAATTACAATGAGCAGTTCTTC. It codes for CASSEGQGNYNEQFF.

This clonotype was counted many times. The genes are TRBV10-3 and TRBJ2-7; D unresolved. The CDR3 runs 14 residues. Trimming left V 0 bases short and J 2 bases short, with 8 bases between. Looked up from germline, CDR1 is ENHRY and CDR2 is SYGVKD. CDR3 residues: CAISESGRTYEQYF. CDR3 DNA sequence: TGTGCCATCAGTGAGTCTGGACGGACCTACGAGCAGTACTTC.

The chain joins TRBV9 to TRBJ1-1, with D perhaps matching TRBD1 (5 bases). The CDR3 is 15 amino acids. CDR1 is SGDLS, CDR2 YYNGEE, per germline. V was pared by 2 bases and J by 4 bases, with 15 bases between. CDR3 nucleotides: TGTGCCAGCAGCGTCCGAGAAGGGGCGGGCACTGAAGCTTTCTTT. Its protein product is CASSVREGAGTEAFF.

This clonotype has a count of ten or more. The V and J genes are TRBV12-3 or TRBV12-4 and TRBJ2-1; TRBD2 aligns across 8 bases. Trimming at V came to 3 bases and at J to 8 bases, leaving 0 bases not matched to a gene. This CDR3 region has 12 residues. CDR3 protein: CASSFGGDEQFF. CDR3 nucleotides: TGTGCCAGCAGTTTCGGGGGGGATGAGCAGTTCTTC.

This clonotype was observed at least ten times. V gene TRBV5-1 combines with J gene TRBJ2-3; D is perhaps TRBD1 or TRBD2 (5 bases each). The CDR3 covers 16 residues. The germline gives CDR1 SGHRS, CDR2 YFSETQ. Trimming left V 5 bases short and J 2 bases short, with 18 bases between. The CDR3 loop is CASRLGTAWATDTQYF. The CDR3 DNA sequence: TGCGCCAGCAGACTAGGGACCGCTTGGGCCACAGATACGCAGTATTTT.